This T cell receptor (beta chain) comes out of a study of blood T cell repertoires in COVID-19. The overall study: Whether acute or convalescent, the COVID-19 samples came from the United States, Italy and Spain. Sample material is recorded as cDNA or gDNA derived from T cells, B-cell-depleted T cells, or PBMCs.

Each recovered donor of Cohort 3 presented with two negative PCRs, clearance, or symptom resolution. As handled by the study authors: The assay estimated nucleated cells by amplifying reference gene primers. The method was immunoSEQ multiplex PCR; TCRdb's version includes in-frame clones alone and lacks a portion of them. Clone size and V and J calls were adopted from that table, with D and trimming inferred from the DNA. This sample has 200,000 to 250,000 clones, with around 85% found just once. The germline gives CDR1 MNHEY, CDR2 SVGAGI. The length of the CDR3 is 16 residues. Between the trimmed V and J ends, which lost 0 bases and 0 bases, there was a span of 11 bases.

The source is a man aged 35 to 55 who had recovered from COVID-19. This chain joins TRBV6-5 and TRBJ1-1, with D uncertain. Source material: PBMCs or T cells enriched from blood (not recorded which). The CDR3 loop is CASSYSSSDLNTEAFF. CDR3 DNA: TGTGCCAGCAGTTACTCGAGCTCGGACTTGAACACTGAAGCTTTCTTT.